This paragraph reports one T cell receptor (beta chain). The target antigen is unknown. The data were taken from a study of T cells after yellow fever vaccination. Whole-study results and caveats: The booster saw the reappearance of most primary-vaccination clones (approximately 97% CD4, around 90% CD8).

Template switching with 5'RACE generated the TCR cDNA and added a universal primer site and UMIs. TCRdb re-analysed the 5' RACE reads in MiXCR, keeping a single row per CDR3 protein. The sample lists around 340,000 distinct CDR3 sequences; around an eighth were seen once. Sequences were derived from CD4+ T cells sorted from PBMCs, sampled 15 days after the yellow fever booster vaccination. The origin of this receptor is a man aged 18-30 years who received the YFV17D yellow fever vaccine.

The CDR3 coding sequence is TGCGCCAGCAGCTTTAGTCGGGACACAGACGCTTTCTTT. As protein: CASSFSRDTDAFF. The V call is TRBV5-1, the J call TRBJ1-1; the D gene is possibly TRBD1 (6 bases). From germline, CDR1 is SGHRS and CDR2 YFSETQ. V dropped 2 bases and J dropped 11 bases, with 16 bases sitting between them. The CDR3 is 13 amino acids.